This paragraph covers one TCR beta chain sequence. Its specificity is not known. The data derive from a study of shared clonotypes between healthy human individuals. A split of CD4+ cells into CD45RA+ naive and CD45RA-negative memory subsets was performed. Roughly 27,000 T cell genomes, or about 0.2 ug DNA, went into the sorted-subset replicate PCRs. Some clones are missing from TCRdb's copy, which holds only in-frame ones; the method was immunoSEQ multiplex PCR. The table shows 2 million to 3 million clones, with 90% to 95% occurring only once. Study results and limitations: As a rule, naive subsets had a larger estimated richness than memory subsets.

The CDR3 loop spans 15 amino acids. The V end was cut by 7 bases, the J end by 0 bases, with 14 bases between. Germline assignment: CDR1 SGHRS and CDR2 YFSETQ. The clonotype originates from a man between 18 and 35 years old in good health. Some clones in this sample may be carry-over from other donors' samples. The V gene is TRBV5-1, the J gene TRBJ2-1; possibly TRBD2 for D (6 bases). The sample was naive CD4+ T cells from PBMCs. Documented subset: CD45RA+ positively selected. CDR3 nucleotides: TGCGCCAGCGCCCTCGGGAGTAGCTCCTACAATGAGCAGTTCTTC. Translated, it gives CASALGSSSYNEQFF.